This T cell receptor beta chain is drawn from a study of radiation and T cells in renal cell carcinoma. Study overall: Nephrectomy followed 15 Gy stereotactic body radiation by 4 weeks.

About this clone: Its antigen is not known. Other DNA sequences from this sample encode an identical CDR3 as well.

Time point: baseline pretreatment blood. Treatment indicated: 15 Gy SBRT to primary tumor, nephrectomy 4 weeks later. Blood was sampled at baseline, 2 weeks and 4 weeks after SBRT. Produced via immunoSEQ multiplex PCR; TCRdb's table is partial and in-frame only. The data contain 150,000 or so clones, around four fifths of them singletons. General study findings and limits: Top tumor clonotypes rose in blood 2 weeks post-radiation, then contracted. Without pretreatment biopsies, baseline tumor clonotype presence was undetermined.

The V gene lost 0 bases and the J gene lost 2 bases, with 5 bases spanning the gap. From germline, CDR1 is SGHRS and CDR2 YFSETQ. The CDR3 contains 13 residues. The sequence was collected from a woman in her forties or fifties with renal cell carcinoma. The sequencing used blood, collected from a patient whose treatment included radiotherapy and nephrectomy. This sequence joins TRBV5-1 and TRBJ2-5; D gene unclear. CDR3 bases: TGCGCCAGCAGCTTGGAAATACAAGAGACCCAGTACTTC. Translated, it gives CASSLEIQETQYF.